The rows below give T cell receptor beta chains drawn from one sample of a study of naive and memory T cell subsets. TCRdb reprocessed the UMI-ligation and nested PCR reads via MiXCR and lists one record per CDR3 protein. In the table there are over 110,000 distinct CDR3 sequences, 15% to 20% of which are singletons. Sequenced sample: naive CD8+ T cells from blood. These receptors were taken from a human donor in good health. Both conserved end residues are part of each CDR3. The D gene is left open where the match is weak. A row's size may be missing; if present it is once, few, many or a size class.

abundance,d_gene,v_gene,j_gene,CDR3nt,CDR3aa
many,NA,TRBV15,TRBJ2-5,TGTGCCACCAGCAATGAGACCCAGTACTTC,CATSNETQYF
NA,TRBD1,TRBV7-9,TRBJ2-5,TGTGCCAGCAGCCCCGTAGACAGGGCGCGGGAGACCCAGTACTTC,CASSPVDRARETQYF
NA,NA,TRBV4-1,TRBJ2-2,TGCGCCAGCAGCCCAGTCACGAACACCGGGGAGCTGTTTTTT,CASSPVTNTGELFF
few,NA,TRBV4-1,TRBJ1-1,TGCGCCAGCACTCTGACAGTTGGGAACACTGAAGCTTTCTTT,CASTLTVGNTEAFF
few,NA,TRBV5-5,TRBJ1-5,TGTGCCAGCAGCTGGGACTTCTTGAGGAGCAATCAGCCCCAGCATTTT,CASSWDFLRSNQPQHF
few,TRBD2,TRBV6-5,TRBJ2-7,TGTGCCAGCAGACCCGGACTAGCTGTCTCCTACGAGCAGTACTTC,CASRPGLAVSYEQYF
few,NA,TRBV14,TRBJ2-2,TGTGCCAGCAGCCAAGCCGGGGAGCTGTTTTTT,CASSQAGELFF
few,NA,TRBV5-6,TRBJ1-5,TGTGCCAGCAGCTTGGACGGGGCAGGGGATCAGCCCCAGCATTTT,CASSLDGAGDQPQHF
NA,NA,TRBV30,TRBJ2-7,TGTGCCTGGAGTGTACAGGGTCCGTCCTACGAGCAGTACTTC,CAWSVQGPSYEQYF
NA,TRBD2,TRBV4-1,TRBJ2-5,TGCGCCAGCAGCCAAGTACTAGCGGTAGGGGAGACCCAGTACTTC,CASSQVLAVGETQYF
few,TRBD2,TRBV29-1,TRBJ2-7,TGCAGCGTTGAGGATAGCGGGACTACCTACGAGCAGTACTTC,CSVEDSGTTYEQYF
NA,TRBD1,TRBV9,TRBJ2-7,TGTGCCAGCAGCGAGGAAACAGGGGCCAACGAGCAGTACTTC,CASSEETGANEQYF
NA,NA,TRBV18,TRBJ2-1,TGTGCCAGCTCACTTCCTTGGGGGGGCGAAGACCAGTTCTTC,CASSLPWGGEDQFF
few,NA,TRBV6-6,TRBJ2-1,TGTGCCAGCAGTTATGGACAGTCCTACAATGAGCAGTTCTTC,CASSYGQSYNEQFF
NA,NA,TRBV29-1,TRBJ2-5,TGCAGCGTTGAAGGTCATCGGGAGAGGGAGACCCAGTACTTC,CSVEGHRERETQYF
NA,TRBD1,TRBV14,TRBJ1-5,TGTGCCAGCAGCCAAGATTTGGGGACGGACAGGGGGCGACAGCCCCAGCATTTT,CASSQDLGTDRGRQPQHF
many,NA,TRBV28,TRBJ2-3,TGTGCCAGCAGTTTCCTAGGGGATACGCAGTATTTT,CASSFLGDTQYF
many,NA,TRBV29-1,TRBJ1-3,TGCAGCGTTGGCAGGGGTTCTGGAAACACCATATATTTT,CSVGRGSGNTIYF
few,NA,TRBV6-1,TRBJ2-7,TGTGCCAGCATAGATAGCCGAAGAACCTACGAGCAGTACTTC,CASIDSRRTYEQYF
NA,TRBD1,TRBV7-9,TRBJ2-1,TGTGCCAGCAGCTTAGTGGCGGGACAGGGGCACAATGAGCAGTTCTTC,CASSLVAGQGHNEQFF
few,NA,TRBV15,TRBJ1-6,TGTGCCACCAGCAGAGATCGAGACTCCTATAATTCACCCCTCCACTTT,CATSRDRDSYNSPLHF
few,TRBD1,TRBV28,TRBJ1-2,TGTGCCAGCAGTTCAAGGACAGGGAGGGACACCCACTATGGCTACACCTTC,CASSSRTGRDTHYGYTF
NA,NA,TRBV20-1,TRBJ1-1,TGCAGTGCTTTCCCAGGGACTGAAGCTTTCTTT,CSAFPGTEAFF
NA,TRBD1,TRBV28,TRBJ2-5,TGTGCCAGCAGCCTCCGGGGACAGTCTCTACGGCAAGAGACCCAGTACTTC,CASSLRGQSLRQETQYF
NA,TRBD1,TRBV9,TRBJ1-5,TGTGCCAGCAGCCCAGAGGGGGCCAATCAGCCCCAGCATTTT,CASSPEGANQPQHF
few,TRBD1,TRBV27,TRBJ2-1,TGTGCCAGCAGTCCAGGGACAGTTTACAATGAGCAGTTCTTC,CASSPGTVYNEQFF
few,TRBD1,TRBV13,TRBJ2-7,TGTGCCAGCGGGGACAGCTCCTACGAGCAGTACTTC,CASGDSSYEQYF
NA,NA,TRBV5-5,TRBJ2-4,TGTGCCAGCAGTCTATCCCCAGGCCAACTAGCCAAAACCATTCAGTACTTC,CASSLSPGQLAKTIQYF
NA,TRBD1,TRBV4-1,TRBJ2-7,TGCGCCAGCAGCATCCCGGGACAGGGCATATACGAGCAGTACTTC,CASSIPGQGIYEQYF